This TCR beta chain was recorded in a study of tissue T cells after allogeneic stem cell transplantation. Time point of the sample: mouse harvest day 7 after allogeneic transplant. The graft held 10^6 splenic CD5+ T cells and 10^7 T-cell-depleted bone marrow cells. The V gene's germline CDR1 is NSQYPW and CDR2 LRSPGD (reference sequence). The trim removed 4 bases at V and 1 base at J, leaving 0 bases unmatched. The CDR3 covers 14 residues. As regards this clone: Gene names denote mouse genes. The CDR3 is cut off 1 residue early in the read; its end comes from the germline J gene.

Generated by immunoSEQ multiplex PCR, the TCRdb table keeps only in-frame clones and is missing some. This table has 6,500 to 10,000 clones, 46% appearing once. The gene calls are TRBV1 and TRBJ2-4, with TRBD1 matching 9 bases. What was sequenced was gut tissue. The sequence was collected from a female BALB/c mouse given C57BL/6 T cells with graft-versus-host disease after an allogeneic hematopoietic cell transplant. CDR3 in amino acids: CTCSGTGGQNTLYF. The CDR3 bases that were read are TGCACCTGCAGTGGGACAGGGGGTCAAAACACCTTGTAC.